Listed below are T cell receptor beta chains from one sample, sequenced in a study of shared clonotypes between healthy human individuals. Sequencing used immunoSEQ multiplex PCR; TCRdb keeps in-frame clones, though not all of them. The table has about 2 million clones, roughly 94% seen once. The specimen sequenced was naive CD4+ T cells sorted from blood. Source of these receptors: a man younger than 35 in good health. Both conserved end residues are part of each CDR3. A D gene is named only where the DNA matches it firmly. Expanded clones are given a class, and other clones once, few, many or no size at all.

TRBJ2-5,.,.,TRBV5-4,TGTGCCAGCCGCAGGACGGCCCAAGAGACCCAGTACTTC,CASRRTAQETQYF
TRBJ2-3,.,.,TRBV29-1,TGCAGCGTTGGAACAGTCCAAAGCACAGATACGCAGTATTTT,CSVGTVQSTDTQYF
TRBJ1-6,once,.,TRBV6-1,TGTGCCAGCAGTCGGACACGGGTGGAGTCACCCCTCCACTTT,CASSRTRVESPLHF
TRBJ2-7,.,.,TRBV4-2,TGTGCCAGCAGCCAAGGGGGGGGGACAAGCTCCTACGAGCAGTACTTC,CASSQGGGTSSYEQYF
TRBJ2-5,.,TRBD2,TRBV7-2,TGTGCCAGCAGCTTTTCAGCGGGGTCCCAAGAGACCCAGTACTTC,CASSFSAGSQETQYF
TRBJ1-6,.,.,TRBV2,TGTGCCAGCAGGGGTACAGGAGACCCCCTCCACTTT,CASRGTGDPLHF
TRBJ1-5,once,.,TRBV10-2,TGCGCCAGCAGTGAGGGGGGTCAGCCCCAGCATTTT,CASSEGGQPQHF
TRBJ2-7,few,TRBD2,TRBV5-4,TGTGCCAGCAGCTCCGGGACTAGCCGCTACGAGCAGTACTTC,CASSSGTSRYEQYF
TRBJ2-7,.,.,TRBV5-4,TGTGCCAGCAGCCCCCGTGGGGGGGCTCCCTCCTACGAGCAGTACTTC,CASSPRGGAPSYEQYF
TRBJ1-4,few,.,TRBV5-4,TGTGCCAGCAGCTTGGACAGGGTGAATGAAAAACTGTTTTTT,CASSLDRVNEKLFF
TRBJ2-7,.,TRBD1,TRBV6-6,TGTGCCAGCACCCAAGGACAGGGACATGAGCAGTACTTC,CASTQGQGHEQYF
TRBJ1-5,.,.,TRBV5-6,TGTGCCAGCAGCCTGACAGGATCCAAACAGCCCCAGCATTTT,CASSLTGSKQPQHF
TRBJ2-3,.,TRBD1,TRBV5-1,TGCGCCAGCAGCTTGTTGGGGACAGGGGAGTTCGATACGCAGTATTTT,CASSLLGTGEFDTQYF
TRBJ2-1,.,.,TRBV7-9,TGTGCCAGCAGCTTAGCCCACTTTGGGAGCTCCTACAATGAGCAGTTCTTC,CASSLAHFGSSYNEQFF
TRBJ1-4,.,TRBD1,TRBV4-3,TGCGCCAGCAGCCTACGGACAGGCCTTGAAAAACTGTTTTTT,CASSLRTGLEKLFF
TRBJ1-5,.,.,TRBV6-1,TGTGCCAGCATGAGGGATAGCAATCAGCCCCAGCATTTT,CASMRDSNQPQHF
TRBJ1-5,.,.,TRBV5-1,TGCGCCAGCAGCGTGGACGGTCTTCAGCCCCAGCATTTT,CASSVDGLQPQHF
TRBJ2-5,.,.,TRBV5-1,TGCGCCAGCAGCCTAAGGTACCAAGAGACCCAGTACTTC,CASSLRYQETQYF
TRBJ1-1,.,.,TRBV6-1,TGTGCCAGCAGTGAAGGTCCCGCTTCGAACACTGAAGCTTTCTTT,CASSEGPASNTEAFF
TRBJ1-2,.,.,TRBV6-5,TGTGCCAGCAGTTACCCGGACGGGGGGAGGTATGGCTACACCTTC,CASSYPDGGRYGYTF
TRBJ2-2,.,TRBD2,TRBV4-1,TGCGCCAGCAGTCAAGAACTAGCGGGGCTGCAATTCGGGGAGCTGTTTTTT,CASSQELAGLQFGELFF
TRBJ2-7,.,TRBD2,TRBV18,TGTGCCAGCTCACCTCAGCGGGAGGGCCGGGAGCAGTACTTC,CASSPQREGREQYF
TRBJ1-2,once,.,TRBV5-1,TGCGCCAGCAGCTTGGCGGGGGCCGGCCGGGGAAACTATGGCTACACCTTC,CASSLAGAGRGNYGYTF
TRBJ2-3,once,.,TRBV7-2,TGTGCCAGCAGCGCTTCGGGGGTCCCCACAGATACGCAGTATTTT,CASSASGVPTDTQYF
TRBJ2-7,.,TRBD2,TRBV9,TGTGCCAGCACCCGGGGGGAGGGGCCCTACGAGCAGTACTTC,CASTRGEGPYEQYF
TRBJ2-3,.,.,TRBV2,TGTGCCAGCAGTGAGGGAGGATGGACAGATACGCAGTATTTT,CASSEGGWTDTQYF
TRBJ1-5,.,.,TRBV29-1,TGCAGCGCACGAGGGGACGGCAATCAGCCCCAGCATTTT,CSARGDGNQPQHF
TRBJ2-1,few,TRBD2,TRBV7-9,TGTGCCAGCAGCTCAAGACTAGCGGGAGTTTACAATGAGCAGTTCTTC,CASSSRLAGVYNEQFF
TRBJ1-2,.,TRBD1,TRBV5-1,TGCGCCAGCAGCTTGGTGGGACAGGGAATCGGCTACACCTTC,CASSLVGQGIGYTF
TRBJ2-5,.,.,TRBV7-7,TGTGCTAGCAGCGCACAGAGCCAAGAGACCCAGTACTTC,CASSAQSQETQYF
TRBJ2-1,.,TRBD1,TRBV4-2,TGTGCCAGCAGTTCTGCTGGACAGGAAACTTTACTTTCCTACAATGAGCAGTTCTTC,CASSSAGQETLLSYNEQFF
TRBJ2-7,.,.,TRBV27,TGTGCCAGCAGTTTTGCAGTATCTACCGAGCAGTACTTC,CASSFAVSTEQYF
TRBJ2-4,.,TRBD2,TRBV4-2,TGTGCCAGCAGCCAAGATCGGGGTAGCGGGGTGAAAAACATTCAGTACTTC,CASSQDRGSGVKNIQYF
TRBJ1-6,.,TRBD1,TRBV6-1,TGTGCCAGCAGTGCCTCTACAGGGGCCGGAACCTCACCCCTCCACTTT,CASSASTGAGTSPLHF
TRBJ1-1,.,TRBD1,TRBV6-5,TGTGCCAGCAGTCGGACAGGGGTTTTGTACACTGAAGCTTTCTTT,CASSRTGVLYTEAFF
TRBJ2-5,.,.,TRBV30,TGTGCCTGGGCAGGGGGGCCGGAGACCCAGTACTTC,CAWAGGPETQYF
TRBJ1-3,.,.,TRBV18,TGTGCCAGCTCACCACTTACAGGGACGGGAAACACCATATATTTT,CASSPLTGTGNTIYF
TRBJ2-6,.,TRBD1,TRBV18,TGTGCCAGCTCACCACCAATGGGACAGAGCTTCTCTGGGGCCAACGTCCTGACTTTC,CASSPPMGQSFSGANVLTF
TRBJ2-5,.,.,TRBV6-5,TGTGCCAGCCAAAGAGTGGTCCAAGAGACCCAGTACTTC,CASQRVVQETQYF
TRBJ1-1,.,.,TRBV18,TGTGCCAGCTCCCGCCTATCCGGTACAAACACTGAAGCTTTCTTT,CASSRLSGTNTEAFF
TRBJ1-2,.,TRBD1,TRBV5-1,TGCGCCAGCAGCTCCGGGACAGGGCTTGGCTACACCTTC,CASSSGTGLGYTF
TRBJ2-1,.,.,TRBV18,TGTGCCAGCTCACCCATGGAAAATGAGCAGTTCTTC,CASSPMENEQFF
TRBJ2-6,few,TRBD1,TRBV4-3,TGCGCCAGCAGCACGGGACAGCTCTCTGGGGCCAACGTCCTGACTTTC,CASSTGQLSGANVLTF
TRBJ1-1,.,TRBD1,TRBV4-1,TGCGCCAGCAGCCGGGAGGGGCAGGGGGGAGCTTTCTTT,CASSREGQGGAFF
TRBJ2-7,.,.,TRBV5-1,TGCGCCAGCAGCTTGGATACGCGGGGGCAGGTCACCTACGAGCAGTACTTC,CASSLDTRGQVTYEQYF
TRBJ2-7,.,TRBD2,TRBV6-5,TGTGCCAGCAGTTACAAGCGGGGGAAGTACGAGCAGTACTTC,CASSYKRGKYEQYF